One and the same sample provided the 26 T cell receptor beta chains below, sequenced in a study of T-cell memory formation after mild COVID-19. TCRdb re-called the 5' RACE reads with MiXCR, one entry per CDR3 protein. The sample lists fewer than 250,000 distinct CDR3 sequences, 25% to 35% seen once, with approximately 10% in the top ten. Sequencing input: PBMCs or a T cell subset sorted from them (not recorded which). Receptors were obtained from an adult woman who had mild COVID-19 (a few samples of this study predate the infection). Cell type and time point are not known.

This clonotype was observed at least ten times. The gene calls are TRBV3-1 and TRBJ2-6; D possibly corresponds to TRBD1 (6 bases). The CDR3 has 17 residues. Germline V gene data show CDR1 as LGHDT and CDR2 as YNNKEL (reference sequence). Trimming left V 7 bases short and J 0 bases short, with 16 bases between. The DNA for the CDR3 is TGTGCCAGCACCGACGGACAGCGACACTCTGGGGCCAACGTCCTGACTTTC. Translating it yields CASTDGQRHSGANVLTF. Drawing the rest from reference TRBV3-1 and TRBJ2-6, the complete variable domain is DTAVSQTPKYLVTQMGNDKSIKCEQNLGHDTMYWYKQDSKKFLKIMFSYNNKELIINETVPNRFSPKSPDKAHLNLHINSLELGDSAVYFCASTDGQRHSGANVLTFGAGSRLTVL.

The chain employs TRBV9 and TRBJ2-7; a possible D gene is TRBD1 (5 bases). The germline V and J ends were trimmed by 0 bases and 0 bases, with 10 bases remaining between them. CDR1 and CDR2 from the germline V gene are SGDLS and YYNGEE. The CDR3 totals 15 residues. CDR3 in amino acids: CASSVAPDSSYEQYF. CDR3 nucleotide sequence: TGTGCCAGCAGCGTAGCCCCAGACAGCTCCTACGAGCAGTACTTC. Variable domain in full (rest from reference TRBV9 and TRBJ2-7): DSGVTQTPKHLITATGQRVTLRCSPRSGDLSVYWYQQSLDQGLQFLIQYYNGEERAKGNILERFSAQQFPDLHSELNLSSLELGDSALYFCASSVAPDSSYEQYFGPGTRLTVT.

The genes are TRBV5-1 and TRBJ1-1, with D uncertain. Germline CDR1 reads SGHRS; CDR2 reads YFSETQ. Trimming removed 0 bases at V and 0 bases at J, with 6 bases between. The CDR3 is 14 residues long. The CDR3 coding sequence is TGCGCCAGCAGCTTGGGTCCCTTGAACACTGAAGCTTTCTTT. Its translation is CASSLGPLNTEAFF.

The gene calls are TRBV10-3 and TRBJ1-1, with 8 nucleotides matching TRBD1. V was clipped by 4 bases and J by 1 base; unmatched bases: 8. The CDR3 loop spans 16 amino acids. From germline, CDR1 is ENHRY and CDR2 SYGVKD. CDR3 coding DNA: TGTGCCATCAGTGCTGGACAGGGCTTAGGGAACACTGAAGCTTTCTTT. Translating it yields CAISAGQGLGNTEAFF.

This clonotype was observed a handful of times. The rearrangement joins TRBV13 to TRBJ1-1, with D maybe TRBD1 (5 bases). The CDR3 covers 17 residues. V lost 2 bases and J lost 3, with 19 bases in between. From germline, CDR1 is PRHDT and CDR2 FYEKMQ (reference sequence). CDR3 nucleotides: TGTGCCAGCAGCTTAATGGTTTTGGGGGGAGTCGACACTGAAGCTTTCTTT. It translates to CASSLMVLGGVDTEAFF.

The J gene is TRBJ2-2, the V gene TRBV24-1; a weak D match, TRBD1 (5 bases). Trimming took off 3 bases at V and 0 bases at J, with 10 bases between the two ends. Germline V gene lookup returns CDR1 KGHDR and CDR2 SFDVKD. The length of the CDR3 is 16 residues. The CDR3 protein is CATSDRTCSNTGELFF. CDR3 bases: TGTGCCACCAGTGATCGGACATGTTCGAACACCGGGGAGCTGTTTTTT.

This clonotype was counted between two and nine times. The DNA of the CDR3 is TGCAGTGCTAGAGATTCATCAGGGCTAGCGGGAGAAGGAACCTACGAGCAGTACTTC. Protein product: CSARDSSGLAGEGTYEQYF. This chain connects TRBV20-1 to TRBJ2-7, with 10 bases lining up with TRBD2. CDR1 and CDR2 (germline): DFQATT, SNEGSKA (reference sequence). The trim removed 0 bases at V and 2 bases at J, leaving 16 bases unmatched. The CDR3 extends over 19 amino acids.

Only a few counts were recorded for this clonotype. The rearrangement links TRBV4-3 to TRBJ2-7, with 8 bases that match TRBD1. Trimming cost V 4 bases and J 5 bases; bases outside gene matches: 13. Germline CDR1 is LGHNA and CDR2 is YSLEER. This CDR3 is built from 16 residues. The CDR3 coding sequence is TGCGCCAGCAGCCGGACCCCCGGACAGGGTGGCGACGAGCAGTACTTC. This encodes CASSRTPGQGGDEQYF.

This sequence joins TRBV3-1 and TRBJ1-2, with 8 nucleotides matching TRBD1. J was trimmed by 3 bases and V by 3 bases; bases with no gene match: 3. The CDR3 consists of 14 residues. Germline V gives CDR1 LGHDT, CDR2 YNNKEL (reference sequence). This chain's CDR3 is CASSHLDRDYGYTF. The CDR3 DNA reads TGTGCCAGCAGCCACTTGGACAGGGACTATGGCTACACCTTC.

This clonotype was observed a few times. This sequence joins TRBV28 and TRBJ2-7, with 11 nucleotides matching TRBD1. The germline V gene has CDR1 MDHEN and CDR2 SYDVKM. The CDR3 is 15 residues long. The J segment lost 4 bases and the V segment lost 3 bases, leaving 5 bases of the junction unmatched. CDR3 region: CASSFTGTGGYEQYF. The CDR3 region has the DNA TGTGCCAGCAGTTTTACCGGGACAGGGGGGTACGAGCAGTACTTC.

This clonotype was counted only a few times. The V gene is TRBV20-1, the J gene TRBJ2-4; 10 bases line up with TRBD2. CDR1 is DFQATT and CDR2 is SNEGSKA in the germline V gene (reference sequence). The CDR3 is 13 amino acids. V gave up 5 bases and J gave up 7 bases; unmatched junction bases: 5. The CDR3 nucleotides read TGCAGTGCTGAACTAGCGGGAAGGAACATTCAGTACTTC. This encodes CSAELAGRNIQYF.

The rearrangement uses TRBV12-3 or TRBV12-4 and TRBJ2-4; 10 positions agree with TRBD1. V shed 6 bases, J shed 7 bases, and the junction held 3 bases outside the gene matches. This CDR3 comprises 13 residues. Written as DNA, the CDR3 is TGTGCCAGCAGCCAGGGACAGGGGAACATTCAGTACTTC. This encodes CASSQGQGNIQYF.

V usage is TRBV5-1 and J usage is TRBJ1-2; 7 bases match TRBD1. The germline V gene encodes CDR1 SGHRS and CDR2 YFSETQ. This CDR3 has 13 amino acids. V lost 4 bases, J lost 7 bases, and 7 bases stayed unmatched. The CDR3 spells CASSNDREGGYTF. The CDR3 bases are TGCGCCAGCAGCAATGACAGGGAGGGTGGCTACACCTTC.

This sequence joins TRBV13 and TRBJ1-4; maybe TRBD1 (5 bases). The CDR3 contains 17 residues. Germline CDR1 PRHDT, CDR2 FYEKMQ (reference sequence). The V gene lost 0 bases and the J gene lost 7 bases, with 18 bases spanning the gap. The CDR3 coding sequence is TGTGCCAGCAGCTTAGGCCGGGACCAGGGAGGACGTGAAAAACTGTTTTTT. This encodes CASSLGRDQGGREKLFF.

The chain recombines TRBV10-2 with TRBJ2-3; D might be TRBD1 (5 bases). The V gene lost 0 bases and the J gene lost 0 bases, with 10 bases spanning the gap. The CDR3 spans 16 residues. From germline, CDR1 is WSHSY and CDR2 SAAADI. The CDR3 DNA reads as TGCGCCAGCAGTGAGTCAGACAGTACTAGCACAGATACGCAGTATTTT. The encoded protein is CASSESDSTSTDTQYF.

The chain joins TRBV18 to TRBJ2-1; 13 bases are a match to TRBD2. CDR1 is KGHSH, CDR2 LQKENI, per germline. V shed 6 bases and J 8 bases; nucleotides not matched to a gene: 10. The CDR3 spans 16 residues. The CDR3 is CASSTSGGPGYHEQFF. CDR3 sequence (DNA): TGTGCCAGCTCGACTAGCGGGGGGCCAGGTTACCATGAGCAGTTCTTC.

This clonotype was picked up a small number of times. The gene calls are TRBV3-1 and TRBJ1-1; D is unresolved. Per germline, CDR1 LGHDT and CDR2 YNNKEL (reference sequence). CDR3 length: 16 amino acids. With 4 bases removed from V and 4 bases from J, the gap between germline ends came to 19 bases. This CDR3 reads CASSPATSGRLTEAFF. The CDR3 coding sequence is TGTGCCAGCAGCCCTGCTACGAGTGGGAGGCTCACTGAAGCTTTCTTT.

V is TRBV27 and J is TRBJ2-7; D is uncertain. The length of the CDR3 is 15 residues. V was trimmed by 9 bases and J by 2 bases, leaving 20 bases between them. Germline V gene data show CDR1 as MNHEY and CDR2 as SMNVEV (reference sequence). CDR3 in amino acids: CASKGPGLLPYEQYF. As DNA, the CDR3 is TGTGCCAGTAAAGGTCCGGGTCTCCTTCCCTACGAGCAGTACTTC.

This clonotype was seen more than once but under ten times. This chain joins TRBV5-1 and TRBJ2-5; 9 nucleotides match TRBD1. After removal of 5 bases from V and 2 bases from J, the junction contained 1 base not matched to a gene. Germline V lookup: CDR1 SGHRS, CDR2 YFSETQ. This CDR3 comprises 13 residues. The CDR3 spells CASRTGGQETQYF. DNA for the CDR3: TGCGCCAGCAGGACAGGGGGGCAAGAGACCCAGTACTTC.

The CDR3 nucleotides are TGTGCCAGCAGCGAGACAGGCTACAATGAGCAGTTCTTC. It yields the protein CASSETGYNEQFF. The rearrangement uses TRBV6-1 and TRBJ2-1; weak D call: TRBD1 (6 bases). V was clipped by 6 bases and J by 3 bases, with 9 bases between them. The CDR3 extends over 13 amino acids. Per the germline V gene, CDR1 is MNHNS and CDR2 is SASEGT.

This chain connects TRBV9 to TRBJ1-2; unclear D gene. From germline, CDR1 is SGDLS and CDR2 YYNGEE. The V end lost 0 bases, the J end lost 6 bases, and 15 bases lay between the germline ends. This CDR3 has 15 residues. The CDR3, as DNA: TGTGCCAGCAGCGTAGGTCCGGGAATTGTTGATGGCTACACCTTC. Protein sequence: CASSVGPGIVDGYTF.

This clonotype was picked up a small number of times. The chain is built from TRBV18 and TRBJ1-2; 7 positions match TRBD1. With 1 base clipped from V and 4 bases from J, the junction kept 12 bases outside the gene matches. Germline loops: CDR1 KGHSH, CDR2 LQKENI. CDR3 length equals 17 residues. The CDR3 coding sequence is TGTGCCAGCTCACCACACCCTCCCGGGACAGTCTTCTATGGCTACACCTTC. Its translation: CASSPHPPGTVFYGYTF.

This clonotype turned up a few times. V gene TRBV30 combines with J gene TRBJ2-7; D not certain. CDR3 length: 16 amino acids. The V end lost 0 bases, the J end lost 6 bases, and 21 bases lay between the germline ends. The germline gives CDR1 GTSNPN, CDR2 SVGIG (reference sequence). The CDR3 region is CAWSVPLNTFPGEQYF. The CDR3 DNA is TGTGCCTGGAGTGTTCCCCTCAACACCTTCCCGGGCGAGCAGTACTTC.

The rearrangement uses TRBV24-1 and TRBJ2-2, with 9 nucleotides matching TRBD1. The J segment lost 4 bases and the V segment lost 1 base, leaving 6 bases of the junction unmatched. The CDR3 length is 17 residues. Germline-derived CDR1 and CDR2 are KGHDR and SFDVKD. The CDR3, as DNA: TGTGCCACCAGTGATTTCTCAGGGACAGGGCCCACCGGGGAGCTGTTTTTT. The encoded protein is CATSDFSGTGPTGELFF.

The chain links TRBV20-1 to TRBJ2-5; 8 positions match TRBD1. CDR3 length: 12 residues. V shed 6 bases, J shed 4 bases, and the junction held 4 bases outside the gene matches. Germline V lookup: CDR1 DFQATT, CDR2 SNEGSKA (reference sequence). CDR3 amino acids: CSATGQGETQYF. The DNA for the CDR3 is TGCAGTGCAACTGGACAGGGAGAGACCCAGTACTTC.

The chain has TRBV4-1 and TRBJ2-5, with unresolved D. Germline CDR1 MGHRA, CDR2 YSYEKL. Trimming cost V 0 bases and J 5 bases, with 13 bases left between them. The CDR3 is 15 residues long. CDR3 loop: CASSQDGVRRETQYF. CDR3 in DNA: TGCGCCAGCAGCCAAGATGGGGTTCGGCGGGAGACCCAGTACTTC.